These T cell receptor beta chains were read from a single sample in a study of blood T cell repertoires in COVID-19. The table came from immunoSEQ multiplex PCR; TCRdb's copy has only in-frame clones and leaves some out. The sample includes about 130,000 clones, approximately 90% of them seen just once. Sequencing input: peripheral blood. The origin of the receptors is a man aged 45 to 65 with acute or convalescent COVID-19. CDR3s include the opening cysteine and the closing phenylalanine or tryptophan. D genes are given only for firm matches. The size field is filled for only some rows; it gives once, few, many or a size class.

D	V	J	size	CDR3	DNA
NA	TRBV5-5	TRBJ1-4	NA	CASSLGQGIYEKLFF	TGTGCCAGCAGCTTAGGGCAGGGGATATACGAAAAACTGTTTTTT
TRBD2	TRBV12-3/TRBV12-4	TRBJ2-5	NA	CASQWFGGGTQYF	TGTGCCAGCCAGTGGTTCGGGGGGGGGACGCAGTACTTC
NA	TRBV2	TRBJ1-1	once	CASSEETGGTEAFF	TGTGCCAGCAGTGAGGAGACAGGAGGCACTGAAGCTTTCTTT
NA	TRBV12-3/TRBV12-4	TRBJ1-1	few	CASSPGMSEAFF	TGTGCCAGCAGTCCGGGTATGTCTGAAGCTTTCTTT
NA	TRBV9	TRBJ2-1	NA	CASSVAPRSEQFF	TGTGCCAGCAGCGTAGCCCCTCGTAGTGAGCAGTTCTTC
NA	TRBV5-1	TRBJ1-4	NA	CASSLEAGRNEKLFF	TGCGCCAGCAGCTTGGAGGCAGGGCGTAATGAAAAACTGTTTTTT
NA	TRBV27	TRBJ1-5	NA	CASSSTGRVQPQHF	TGTGCCAGCAGTTCCACAGGAAGAGTTCAGCCCCAGCATTTT
NA	TRBV12-3/TRBV12-4	TRBJ1-4	NA	CASSLRGSEKLFF	TGTGCCAGCAGTTTAAGGGGGAGTGAAAAACTGTTTTTT
NA	TRBV18	TRBJ1-5	NA	CASSTSGGSNQPQHF	TGTGCCAGCTCTACCTCGGGGGGATCGAATCAGCCCCAGCATTTT
TRBD1	TRBV2	TRBJ1-5	NA	CASSDRGRGNQPQHF	TGTGCCAGTAGTGACAGGGGGCGCGGCAATCAGCCCCAGCATTTT
NA	TRBV28	TRBJ2-5	NA	CASSLRQGQETQYF	TGTGCCAGCAGTTTAAGGCAGGGCCAAGAGACCCAGTACTTC
NA	TRBV13	TRBJ2-2	NA	CASSFRLDTGELFF	TGTGCCAGCAGCTTCAGGCTGGACACCGGGGAGCTGTTTTTT
TRBD2	TRBV7-2	TRBJ2-1	once	CASSLSSGDFNEQFF	TGTGCCAGCAGCTTAAGTAGCGGGGATTTCAATGAGCAGTTCTTC
NA	TRBV3-1/TRBV3-2	TRBJ1-5	NA	CASSPTRISPQHF	TGTGCCAGCAGCCCGACAAGGATCAGCCCCCAGCATTTT
NA	TRBV5-1	TRBJ1-2	NA	CASSLGPGESYGYTF	TGCGCCAGCAGCCTGGGACCGGGGGAAAGCTATGGCTACACCTTC
NA	TRBV19	TRBJ2-2	NA	CASSISQAGELFF	TGTGCCAGTAGTATATCTCAGGCCGGGGAGCTGTTTTTT
NA	TRBV5-1	TRBJ2-3	NA	CASSLSPGTDTQYF	TGCGCCAGCAGCTTGTCTCCAGGCACAGATACGCAGTATTTT
NA	TRBV12-3/TRBV12-4	TRBJ1-2	NA	CASSEDRSYGYTF	TGTGCCAGCAGCGAAGACAGGTCCTATGGCTACACCTTC
TRBD2	TRBV5-4	TRBJ2-5	NA	CASSPGGTQETQYF	TGTGCCAGCAGCCCGGGGGGAACACAAGAGACCCAGTACTTC
TRBD1	TRBV27	TRBJ1-2	once	CASSPARQGAGYGYTF	TGTGCCAGCAGTCCCGCTCGACAGGGGGCGGGCTATGGCTACACCTTC
TRBD1	TRBV28	TRBJ1-2	NA	CASSLIGQGAYGYTF	TGTGCCAGCAGTTTAATCGGACAGGGGGCCTATGGCTACACCTTC
TRBD2	TRBV27	TRBJ2-1	NA	CASSGASGGWDEQFF	TGTGCCAGCAGTGGGGCTAGCGGGGGGTGGGATGAGCAGTTCTTC
NA	TRBV25-1	TRBJ1-6	NA	CASSEFTGMGSPLHF	TGTGCCAGCAGTGAATTTACGGGGATGGGTTCACCCCTCCACTTT
TRBD1	TRBV6-6	TRBJ1-1	NA	CASSSDRVNTEAFF	TGTGCCAGCAGCTCCGACAGGGTGAACACTGAAGCTTTCTTT
NA	TRBV10-3	TRBJ1-6	NA	CAISDYRAFNSPLHF	TGTGCCATCAGCGACTACAGGGCATTCAATTCACCCCTCCACTTT
TRBD1	TRBV28	TRBJ1-2	NA	CASSYIGQAPQQGGGYTF	TGTGCCAGCAGTTATATAGGACAGGCACCTCAACAGGGAGGTGGCTACACCTTC
TRBD2	TRBV6-5	TRBJ2-1	NA	CASSYQAGGPFEQFF	TGTGCCAGCAGTTATCAAGCGGGGGGGCCATTCGAGCAGTTCTTC
NA	TRBV10-3	TRBJ2-2	NA	CAISDPVVAGWVQTGELFF	TGTGCCATCAGTGATCCGGTGGTGGCAGGGTGGGTCCAGACCGGGGAGCTGTTTTTT
TRBD1	TRBV6-2/TRBV6-3	TRBJ1-5	NA	CASSLDRVDQPQHF	TGTGCCAGCAGCCTTGACAGGGTTGATCAGCCCCAGCATTTT
TRBD1	TRBV30	TRBJ2-1	NA	CAWGTGVGNEQFF	TGTGCCTGGGGGACAGGGGTCGGTAATGAGCAGTTCTTC
TRBD1	TRBV10-3	TRBJ1-2	many	CAISEDRVEGYTF	TGTGCCATCAGCGAAGACAGGGTGGAAGGCTACACCTTC
TRBD2	TRBV7-6	TRBJ2-1	NA	CASSQPSGGSYNEQFF	TGTGCCAGCAGCCAACCTAGCGGGGGGTCCTACAATGAGCAGTTCTTC
NA	TRBV2	TRBJ2-7	NA	CASTPRGESYEQYF	TGTGCCAGCACCCCCAGGGGGGAGTCCTACGAGCAGTACTTC
NA	TRBV11-2	TRBJ1-2	NA	CASSLREGGGGYTF	TGTGCCAGCAGCTTAAGGGAAGGGGGGGGAGGCTACACCTTC
NA	TRBV11-2	TRBJ1-1	NA	CASSFGQIFVMNTEAFF	TGTGCCAGCAGCTTTGGGCAGATTTTCGTTATGAACACTGAAGCTTTCTTT
TRBD1	TRBV2	TRBJ1-5	NA	CASSARQGAYQPQHF	TGTGCCAGCAGTGCACGTCAGGGGGCATATCAGCCCCAGCATTTT
TRBD1	TRBV28	TRBJ1-2	NA	CATDRGVYGYTF	TGTGCCACCGACAGGGGCGTCTATGGCTACACCTTC
NA	TRBV5-1	TRBJ1-5	once	CASSFEGNQPQHF	TGCGCCAGCAGCTTTGAGGGCAATCAGCCCCAGCATTTT
TRBD1	TRBV4-2	TRBJ2-7	once	CASSQEDRDAYEQYF	TGTGCCAGCAGCCAGGAGGACAGGGATGCCTACGAGCAGTACTTC
TRBD1	TRBV5-6	TRBJ1-1	NA	CASSMQGAGTEAFF	TGTGCCAGCAGCATGCAGGGGGCAGGCACTGAAGCTTTCTTT
NA	TRBV9	TRBJ2-5	NA	CASSTRQGRGETQYF	TGTGCCAGCAGCACTAGGCAGGGGAGAGGAGAGACCCAGTACTTC
NA	TRBV19	TRBJ1-4	NA	CASKDTRVMGEKLFF	TGTGCCAGTAAGGACACCAGGGTTATGGGTGAAAAACTGTTTTTT
TRBD1	TRBV7-9	TRBJ1-5	once	CASSDVGQVGQPQHF	TGTGCCAGCAGTGATGTCGGACAGGTTGGACAGCCCCAGCATTTT
NA	TRBV20-1	TRBJ2-3	NA	CSASRPGEDTQYF	TGCAGTGCTAGTCGACCCGGGGAAGATACGCAGTATTTT
NA	TRBV28	TRBJ2-2	NA	CASRTGSSTGELFF	TGTGCCAGCAGAACCGGGAGCAGCACCGGGGAGCTGTTTTTT
TRBD2	TRBV11-2	TRBJ2-1	NA	CASSFTSGTNEQFF	TGTGCCAGCAGCTTTACTAGCGGGACGAATGAGCAGTTCTTC
TRBD1	TRBV18	TRBJ2-2	NA	CASRGQGSNTGELFF	TGTGCCAGCCGTGGACAGGGTTCGAACACCGGGGAGCTGTTTTTT
NA	TRBV12-3/TRBV12-4	TRBJ1-1	NA	CASGGARTEAFF	TGTGCCAGCGGGGGGGCCAGGACTGAAGCTTTCTTT
NA	TRBV27	TRBJ2-7	NA	CASSLSGRSSRYEQYF	TGTGCCAGCAGTTTATCAGGCCGTAGCAGCCGCTACGAGCAGTACTTC
TRBD1	TRBV12-5	TRBJ1-2	NA	CASGLGTGFYGYTF	TGTGCTAGTGGTTTGGGGACAGGATTCTATGGCTACACCTTC
NA	TRBV19	TRBJ1-1	NA	CASSIRVAMNTEAFF	TGTGCCAGTAGTATTAGGGTAGCGATGAACACTGAAGCTTTCTTT
NA	TRBV7-2	TRBJ1-2	once	CASSRDSSNYGYTF	TGTGCCAGCAGCCGGGACTCATCAAACTATGGCTACACCTTC
TRBD1	TRBV10-3	TRBJ1-1	NA	CAISEQGVRTEAFF	TGTGCCATCAGTGAACAGGGGGTAAGGACTGAAGCTTTCTTT
NA	TRBV5-8	TRBJ2-1	NA	CASSLEMGRGTYYNEQFF	TGTGCCAGCAGCTTGGAGATGGGGCGGGGAACTTACTACAATGAGCAGTTCTTC
NA	TRBV6-6	TRBJ1-4	once	CASIRAGNEKLFF	TGTGCCAGCATCAGGGCAGGGAATGAAAAACTGTTTTTT